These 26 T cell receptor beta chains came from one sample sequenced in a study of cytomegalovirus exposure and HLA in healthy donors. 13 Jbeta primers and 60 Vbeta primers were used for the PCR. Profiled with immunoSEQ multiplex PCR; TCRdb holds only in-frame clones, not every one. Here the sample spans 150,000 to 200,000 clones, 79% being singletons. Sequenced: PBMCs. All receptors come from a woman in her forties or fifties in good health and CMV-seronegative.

For the CDR3, the DNA is TGTGCCAGTAGTATGACGTGGGGGCAAGCCTACGAGCAGTACTTC. It translates to CASSMTWGQAYEQYF. The chain couples TRBV19 to TRBJ2-7, with D possibly being TRBD1 (6 bases). The ends were cut back, 3 bases at V and 2 bases at J, with 14 bases in the middle. Germline V gene lookup returns CDR1 LNHDA and CDR2 SQIVND (reference sequence). The CDR3 extends over 15 amino acids.

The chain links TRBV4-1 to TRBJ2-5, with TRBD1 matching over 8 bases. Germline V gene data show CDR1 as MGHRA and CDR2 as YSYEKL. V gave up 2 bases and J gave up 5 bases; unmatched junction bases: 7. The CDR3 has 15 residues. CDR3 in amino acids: CASSQYGQGGETQYF. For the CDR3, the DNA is TGCGCCAGCAGCCAATACGGACAGGGTGGTGAGACCCAGTACTTC.

CDR3 sequence (DNA): TGTGCCAGCAGTGAAGCCAAGACAGTATACTATGGCTACACCTTC. Translation: CASSEAKTVYYGYTF. The chain has TRBV6-1 and TRBJ1-2, with D perhaps matching TRBD1 (5 bases). V was cut by 0 bases and J by 3 bases, with 11 bases left in between. There are 15 residues in the CDR3. The germline CDR1 and CDR2 sequences are MNHNS and SASEGT.

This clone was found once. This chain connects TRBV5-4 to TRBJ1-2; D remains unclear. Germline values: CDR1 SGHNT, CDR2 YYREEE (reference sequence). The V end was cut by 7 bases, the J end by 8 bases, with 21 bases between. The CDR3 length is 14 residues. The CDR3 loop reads CASRHGYGEDGYTF. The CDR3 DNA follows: TGTGCCAGCCGTCACGGGTACGGGGAGGACGGCTACACCTTC.

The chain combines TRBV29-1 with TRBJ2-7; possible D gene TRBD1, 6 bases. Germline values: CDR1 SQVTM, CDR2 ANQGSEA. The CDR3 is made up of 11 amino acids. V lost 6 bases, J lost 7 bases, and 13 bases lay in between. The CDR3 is CSVGDTGEQYF. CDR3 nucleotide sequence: TGCAGCGTGGGGGACACCGGAGAGCAGTACTTC.

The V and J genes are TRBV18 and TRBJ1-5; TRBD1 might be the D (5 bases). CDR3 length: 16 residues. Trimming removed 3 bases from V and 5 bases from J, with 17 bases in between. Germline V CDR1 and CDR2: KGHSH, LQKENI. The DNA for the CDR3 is TGTGCCAGCTCACCTGAAGGGGCTTACCGCGATCAGCCCCAGCATTTT. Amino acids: CASSPEGAYRDQPQHF.

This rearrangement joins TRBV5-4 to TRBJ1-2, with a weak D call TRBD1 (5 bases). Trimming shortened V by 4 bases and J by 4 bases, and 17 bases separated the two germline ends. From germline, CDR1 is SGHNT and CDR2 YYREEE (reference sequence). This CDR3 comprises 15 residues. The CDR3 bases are TGTGCCAGCAGCCCTGCCCCCAGGGTGGGCTATGGCTACACCTTC. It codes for CASSPAPRVGYGYTF.

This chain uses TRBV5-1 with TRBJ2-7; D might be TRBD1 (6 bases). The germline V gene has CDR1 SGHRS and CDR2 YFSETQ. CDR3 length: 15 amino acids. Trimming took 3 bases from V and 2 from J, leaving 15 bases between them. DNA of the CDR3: TGCGCCAGCAGCTCCACAAGGACAGCCGCCTACGAGCAGTACTTC. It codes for CASSSTRTAAYEQYF.

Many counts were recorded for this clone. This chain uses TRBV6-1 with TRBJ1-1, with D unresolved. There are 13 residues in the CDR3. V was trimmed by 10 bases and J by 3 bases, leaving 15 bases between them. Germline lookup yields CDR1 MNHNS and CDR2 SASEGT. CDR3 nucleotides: TGTGCCACCACAATTTGGGAGCACACTGAAGCTTTCTTT. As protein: CATTIWEHTEAFF.

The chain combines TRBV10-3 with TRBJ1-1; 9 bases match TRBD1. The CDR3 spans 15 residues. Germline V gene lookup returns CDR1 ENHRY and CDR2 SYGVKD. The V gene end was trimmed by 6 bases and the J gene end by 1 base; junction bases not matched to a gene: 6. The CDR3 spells CAISPGQGRNTEAFF. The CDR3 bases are TGTGCCATCAGCCCGGGACAGGGAAGGAACACTGAAGCTTTCTTT.

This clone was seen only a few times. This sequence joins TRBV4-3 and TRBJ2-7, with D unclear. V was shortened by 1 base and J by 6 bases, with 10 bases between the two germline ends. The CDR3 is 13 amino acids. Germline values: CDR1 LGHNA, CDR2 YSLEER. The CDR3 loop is CASSQVHPSEQYF. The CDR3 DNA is TGCGCCAGCAGCCAAGTACATCCCTCCGAGCAGTACTTC.

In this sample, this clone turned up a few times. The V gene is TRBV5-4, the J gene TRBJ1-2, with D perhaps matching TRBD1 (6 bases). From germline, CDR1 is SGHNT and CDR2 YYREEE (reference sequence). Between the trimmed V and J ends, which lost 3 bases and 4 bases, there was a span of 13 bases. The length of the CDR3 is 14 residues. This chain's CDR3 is CASSSHREIYGYTF. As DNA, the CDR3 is TGTGCCAGCAGCTCCCACAGGGAAATCTATGGCTACACCTTC.

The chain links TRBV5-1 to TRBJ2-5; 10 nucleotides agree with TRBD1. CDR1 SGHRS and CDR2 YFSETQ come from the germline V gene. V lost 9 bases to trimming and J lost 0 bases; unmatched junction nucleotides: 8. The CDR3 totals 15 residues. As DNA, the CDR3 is TGCGCCACCAACAAGGACAGGGGGGACCAAGAGACCCAGTACTTC. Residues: CATNKDRGDQETQYF.

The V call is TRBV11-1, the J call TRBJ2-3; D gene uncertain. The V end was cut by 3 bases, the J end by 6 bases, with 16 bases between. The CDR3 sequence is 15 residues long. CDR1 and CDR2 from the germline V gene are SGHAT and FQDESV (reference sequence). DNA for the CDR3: TGTGCCAGCAGCTTGAGGCCAGCGTTTTCGGATACGCAGTATTTT. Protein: CASSLRPAFSDTQYF.

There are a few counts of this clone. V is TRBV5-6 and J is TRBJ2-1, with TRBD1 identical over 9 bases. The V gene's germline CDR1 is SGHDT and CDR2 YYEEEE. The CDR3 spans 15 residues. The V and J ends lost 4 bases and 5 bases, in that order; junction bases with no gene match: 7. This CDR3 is CASSLRTGVHNEQFF. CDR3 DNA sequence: TGTGCCAGCAGCCTACGGACAGGGGTGCACAATGAGCAGTTCTTC.

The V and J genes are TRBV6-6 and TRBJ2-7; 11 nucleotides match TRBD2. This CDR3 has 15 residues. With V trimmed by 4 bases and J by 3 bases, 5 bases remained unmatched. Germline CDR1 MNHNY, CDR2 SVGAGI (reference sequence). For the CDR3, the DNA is TGTGCCAGCAGTTTGACTAGCGGGGCTTTCTACGAGCAGTACTTC. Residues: CASSLTSGAFYEQYF.

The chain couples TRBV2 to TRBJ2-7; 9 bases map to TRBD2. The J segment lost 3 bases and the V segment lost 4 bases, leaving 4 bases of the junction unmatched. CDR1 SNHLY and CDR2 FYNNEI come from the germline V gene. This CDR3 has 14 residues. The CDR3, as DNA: TGTGCCAGCAGTGTAGCAGCGGGAGGCTACGAGCAGTACTTC. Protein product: CASSVAAGGYEQYF. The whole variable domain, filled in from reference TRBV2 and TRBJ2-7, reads EPEVTQTPSHQVTQMGQEVILRCVPISNHLYFYWYRQILGQKVEFLVSFYNNEISEKSEIFDDQFSVERPDGSNFTLKIRSTKLEDSAMYFCASSVAAGGYEQYFGPGTRLTVT.

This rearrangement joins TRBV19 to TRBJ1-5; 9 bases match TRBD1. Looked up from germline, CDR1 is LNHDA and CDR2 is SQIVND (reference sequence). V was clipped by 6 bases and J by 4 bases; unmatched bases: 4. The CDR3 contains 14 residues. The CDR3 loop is CASSSGQGNQPQHF. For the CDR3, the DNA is TGTGCCAGTAGCTCGGGACAGGGTAATCAGCCCCAGCATTTT.

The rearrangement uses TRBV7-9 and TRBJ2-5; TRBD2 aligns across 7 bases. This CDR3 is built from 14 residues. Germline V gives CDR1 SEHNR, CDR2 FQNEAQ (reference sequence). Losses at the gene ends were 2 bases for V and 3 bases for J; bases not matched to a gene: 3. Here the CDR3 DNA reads TGTGCCAGCAGCTTATCCAGCGGGGAAGAGACCCAGTACTTC. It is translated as CASSLSSGEETQYF.

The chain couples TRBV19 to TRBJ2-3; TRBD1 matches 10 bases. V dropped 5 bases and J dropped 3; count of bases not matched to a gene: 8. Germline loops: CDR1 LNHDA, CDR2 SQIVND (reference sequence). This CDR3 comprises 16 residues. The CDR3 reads CASSAGQGPGTDTQYF. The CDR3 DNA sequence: TGTGCCAGTAGTGCGGGACAGGGGCCGGGAACAGATACGCAGTATTTT.

The CDR3 DNA reads as TGTGCCAGCAGTTTGGCGGGGGGGACCTATGGCTACACCTTC. Protein product: CASSLAGGTYGYTF. This chain links TRBV27 with TRBJ1-2, with D possibly TRBD1 on 5 matching bases. The germline gives CDR1 MNHEY, CDR2 SMNVEV (reference sequence). The V and J ends lost 3 bases and 4 bases respectively, with 12 bases between them. The CDR3 runs to 14 residues.

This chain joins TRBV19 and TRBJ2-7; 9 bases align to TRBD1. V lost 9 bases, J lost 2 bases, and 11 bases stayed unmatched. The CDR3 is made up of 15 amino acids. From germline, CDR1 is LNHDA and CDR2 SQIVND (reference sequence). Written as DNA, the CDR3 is TGTGCCAGCCATACGCGACAGGGGGTCGCCTACGAGCAGTACTTC. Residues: CASHTRQGVAYEQYF.

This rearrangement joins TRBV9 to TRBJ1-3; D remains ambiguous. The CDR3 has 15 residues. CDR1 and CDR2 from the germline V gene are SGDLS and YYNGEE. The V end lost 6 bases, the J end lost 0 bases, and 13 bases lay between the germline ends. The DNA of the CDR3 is TGTGCCAGCACCAAGAGAGGCGTCTCTGGAAACACCATATATTTT. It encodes CASTKRGVSGNTIYF. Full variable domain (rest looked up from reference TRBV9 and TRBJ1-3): DSGVTQTPKHLITATGQRVTLRCSPRSGDLSVYWYQQSLDQGLQFLIQYYNGEERAKGNILERFSAQQFPDLHSELNLSSLELGDSALYFCASTKRGVSGNTIYFGEGSWLTVV.

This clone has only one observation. CDR3 sequence: CASSVGDSINEKLFF. Here the CDR3 DNA reads TGTGCCAGCAGCGTCGGGGACAGCATTAATGAAAAACTGTTTTTT. The chain has TRBV7-9 and TRBJ1-4; 7 bases map to TRBD1. This CDR3 comprises 15 residues. J lost 4 bases, V lost 5 bases, and 7 bases had no gene match. CDR1 is SEHNR, CDR2 FQNEAQ, per germline (reference sequence).

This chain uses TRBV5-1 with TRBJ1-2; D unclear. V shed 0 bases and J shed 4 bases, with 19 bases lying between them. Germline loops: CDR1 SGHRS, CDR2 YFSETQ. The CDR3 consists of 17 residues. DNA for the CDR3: TGCGCCAGCAGCTTGGATATTTTCACAGCCGAATTCTATGGCTACACCTTC. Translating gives CASSLDIFTAEFYGYTF.

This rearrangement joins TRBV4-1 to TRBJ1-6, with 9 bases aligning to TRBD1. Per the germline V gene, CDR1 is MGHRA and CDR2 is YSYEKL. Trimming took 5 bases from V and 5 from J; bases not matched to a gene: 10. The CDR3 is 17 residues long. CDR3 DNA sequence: TGCGCCAGCAGCTTTCAAACAGGGGGCCTCAATAATTCACCCCTCCACTTT. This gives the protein CASSFQTGGLNNSPLHF.